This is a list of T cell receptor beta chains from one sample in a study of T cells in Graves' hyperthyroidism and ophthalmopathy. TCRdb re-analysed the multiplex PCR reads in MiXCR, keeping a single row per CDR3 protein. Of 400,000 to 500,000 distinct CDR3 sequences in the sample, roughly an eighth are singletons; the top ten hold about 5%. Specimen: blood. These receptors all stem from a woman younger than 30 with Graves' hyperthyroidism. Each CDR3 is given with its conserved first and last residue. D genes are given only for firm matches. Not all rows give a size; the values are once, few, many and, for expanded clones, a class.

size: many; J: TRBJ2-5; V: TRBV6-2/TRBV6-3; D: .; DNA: TGTGCCAGCAGTCCGAGCGTCCAAGAGACCCAGTACTTC; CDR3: CASSPSVQETQYF
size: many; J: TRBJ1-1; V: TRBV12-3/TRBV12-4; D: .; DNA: TGTGCCAGCAGTTTTTCTGCAGGACCGAACACTGAAGCTTTCTTT; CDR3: CASSFSAGPNTEAFF
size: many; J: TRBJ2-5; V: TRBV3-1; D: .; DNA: TGTGCCAGCAGCCAAGATCAAAGCGGAGGAGATCAAGAGACCCAGTACTTC; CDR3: CASSQDQSGGDQETQYF
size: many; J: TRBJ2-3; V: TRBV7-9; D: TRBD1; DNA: TGTGCCAGCAGCTTAGGGACAGGGAGCACAGATACGCAGTATTTT; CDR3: CASSLGTGSTDTQYF
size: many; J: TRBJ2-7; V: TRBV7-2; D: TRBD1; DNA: TGTGCCAGCAGCTTAACGACAGGGAAAACGGGCGAGCAGTACTTC; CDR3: CASSLTTGKTGEQYF
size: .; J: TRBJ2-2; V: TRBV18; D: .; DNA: TGTGCCAGCTCACCACCAGCAGCTTGGGTCAACACCGGGGAGCTGTTTTTT; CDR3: CASSPPAAWVNTGELFF
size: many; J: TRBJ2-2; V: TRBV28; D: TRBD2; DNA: TGTGCCAGCAGTTCCCGAACTCGACTAGCGGGGAACGGGGAGCTGTTTTTT; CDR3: CASSSRTRLAGNGELFF
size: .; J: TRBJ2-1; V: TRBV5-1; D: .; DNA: TGCGCCAGCAGCTTGGGCTCGGGGAATAAGCAGTTCTTC; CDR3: CASSLGSGNKQFF
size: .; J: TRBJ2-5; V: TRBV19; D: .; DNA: TGTGCCAGTAGTATTTGGGGGCCCGGGGAGACCCAGTACTTC; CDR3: CASSIWGPGETQYF
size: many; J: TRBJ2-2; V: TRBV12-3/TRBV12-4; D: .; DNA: TGTGCCAGCAGTAAACCGACAGGAGCGAACACCGGGGAGCTGTTTTTT; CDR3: CASSKPTGANTGELFF
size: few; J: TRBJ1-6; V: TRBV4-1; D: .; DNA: TGCGCCAGCAGCCAAGCCGGACGCTCACCCCTCCACTTT; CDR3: CASSQAGRSPLHF
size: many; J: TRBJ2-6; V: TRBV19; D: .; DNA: TGTGCCAGTATTCAAGGTTTAGGTAGAGGGACTGGGGCCAACGTCCTGACTTTC; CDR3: CASIQGLGRGTGANVLTF
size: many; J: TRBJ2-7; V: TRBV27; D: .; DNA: TGTGCCAGCAGCCGAAAGGTTGGGACGGGGGATTACGAGCAGTACTTC; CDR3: CASSRKVGTGDYEQYF
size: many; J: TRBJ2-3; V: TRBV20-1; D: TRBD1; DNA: TGCAGTGCTAGAGATGTGGCGGACAGGGGGCGGGATACGCAGTATTTT; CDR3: CSARDVADRGRDTQYF
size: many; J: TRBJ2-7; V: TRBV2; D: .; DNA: TGTGCCAGCAGACAGGGATCATGGATCTACGAGCAGTACTTC; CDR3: CASRQGSWIYEQYF
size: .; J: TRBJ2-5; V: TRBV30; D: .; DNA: TGTGCCTGGACAGCAGCAGAGACCCAGTACTTC; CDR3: CAWTAAETQYF
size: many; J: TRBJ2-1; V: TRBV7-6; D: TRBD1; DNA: TGTGCCAGCAGCCGAGTTCCGACAGGGAATGAGCAGTTCTTC; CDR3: CASSRVPTGNEQFF
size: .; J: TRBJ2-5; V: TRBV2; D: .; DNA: TGTGCCAGCAGCCAACCCAGCGGCCCCCAAGAGACCCAGTACTTC; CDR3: CASSQPSGPQETQYF
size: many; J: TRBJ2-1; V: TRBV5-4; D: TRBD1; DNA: TGTGCCAGCAGCTCAGTGACAGGGAGACATGAGCAGTTCTTC; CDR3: CASSSVTGRHEQFF
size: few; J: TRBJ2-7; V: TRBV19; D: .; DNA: TGTGCCAGTAGTATAGCCGCGGGATACGAGCAGCACTTC; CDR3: CASSIAAGYEQHF
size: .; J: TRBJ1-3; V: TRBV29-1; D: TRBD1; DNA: TGCAGCGTTGGGACAGGGGATGGAAACACCATATATTTT; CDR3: CSVGTGDGNTIYF
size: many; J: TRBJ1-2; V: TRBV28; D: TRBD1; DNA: TGTGCCAGCAGTCCCTGGACAGGGACTAACTATGGCTACACCTTC; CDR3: CASSPWTGTNYGYTF
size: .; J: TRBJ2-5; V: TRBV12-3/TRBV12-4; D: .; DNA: TGTGCCAGCAGTTTCGTTACCAATACCCAAGAGACCCAGTACTTC; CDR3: CASSFVTNTQETQYF
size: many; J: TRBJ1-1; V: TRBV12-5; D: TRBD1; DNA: TGTGCTAGTGGTTTCGGACAGGGGCAGTACACTGAAGCTTTCTTT; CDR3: CASGFGQGQYTEAFF
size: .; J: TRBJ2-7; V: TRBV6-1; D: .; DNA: TGTGCCAGCAGTGAACAGTCTTTGCGGAGGAGCTCCTACGAGCAGTACTTC; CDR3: CASSEQSLRRSSYEQYF
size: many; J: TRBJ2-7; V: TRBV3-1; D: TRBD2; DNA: TGTGCCAGCAGCCAAGCTAGCGGGAACTACGAGCAGTACTTC; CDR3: CASSQASGNYEQYF
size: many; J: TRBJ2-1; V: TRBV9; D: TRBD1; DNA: TGTGCCAGCAGCTCCCAGACAGGGGGCTATGAGCAGTTCTTC; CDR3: CASSSQTGGYEQFF
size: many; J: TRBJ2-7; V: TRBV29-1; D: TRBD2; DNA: TGCAGCGTTGAAGATGGGGGGGGGAACTACGAGCAGTACTTC; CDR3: CSVEDGGGNYEQYF
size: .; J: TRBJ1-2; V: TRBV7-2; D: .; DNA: TGTGCCAGCAGCTTAGTGGGGGGCACAGGGTCTGATGGCTACACCTTC; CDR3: CASSLVGGTGSDGYTF
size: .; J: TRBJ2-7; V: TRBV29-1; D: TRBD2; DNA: TGCAGCGTTGGGTGGACTAGTTTCCACGAGCAGTACTTC; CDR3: CSVGWTSFHEQYF
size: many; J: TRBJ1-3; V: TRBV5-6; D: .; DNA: TGTGCCAGCAGCTTGGGAGGCCTTTCTGGAAACACCATATATTTT; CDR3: CASSLGGLSGNTIYF
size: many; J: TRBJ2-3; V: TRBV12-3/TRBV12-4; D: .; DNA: TGTGCCAGCGGGGGGGACAGACCGACAGATACGCAGTATTTT; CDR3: CASGGDRPTDTQYF
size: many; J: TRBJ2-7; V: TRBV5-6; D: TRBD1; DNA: TGTGCCAGCAGCACCTACTCAGGGGGAGCAGACCACGAGCAGTACTTC; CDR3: CASSTYSGGADHEQYF
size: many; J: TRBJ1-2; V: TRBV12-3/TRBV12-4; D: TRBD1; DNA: TGTGCCAGCAGTTTGACAGGGGTGTACTATGGCTACACCTTC; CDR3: CASSLTGVYYGYTF
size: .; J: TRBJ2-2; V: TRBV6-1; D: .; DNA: TGTGCCAGCAGTGAAGCCGACGGGAACACCGGGGAGCTGTTTTTT; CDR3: CASSEADGNTGELFF
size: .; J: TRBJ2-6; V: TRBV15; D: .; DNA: TGTGCCACCAGAGGGGAGTGGGGGTTACTAGGGGCCAACGTCCTGACTTTC; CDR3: CATRGEWGLLGANVLTF